The TCR beta chain under discussion was sequenced for a study of T cell changes during pregnancy in multiple sclerosis. Losses at the gene ends were 3 bases for V and 3 bases for J; bases not matched to a gene: 1. The germline gives CDR1 LGHNT, CDR2 FRNRAP. The CDR3 contains 15 residues. The protocol was immunoSEQ multiplex PCR, while the TCRdb copy is restricted to in-frame clones and leaves out a portion. The sample has tens of thousands of clones, about nine tenths seen once. The chain couples TRBV12-5 to TRBJ2-1, with 11 positions matching TRBD2. Sequenced material: CD8+ T cells from peripheral blood mononuclear cells, taken before pregnancy. This clonotype originated in a female donor with multiple sclerosis, enrolled in a pregnancy study. This CDR3 is CASGLGTSGYNEQFF. The CDR3 nucleotides are TGTGCTAGTGGTTTAGGGACTAGCGGCTACAATGAGCAGTTCTTC.